This TCR beta chain emerged from a study of T-cell reconstitution after alpha-beta-depleted transplantation in children (dated by TCRdb to about 2016). Turning to the overall study: Using TCR repertoire profiling, the study followed T-cell immune reconstitution in a quantitative way in children after TCRalphabeta/CD19-depleted allogeneic hematopoietic cell transplantation. Overall results and qualifications from the work: Hyperexpanded clone frequencies declined over subsequent months; after one year, T-cell counts and TCRbeta diversity were mostly attributed to newly produced T cells. About two months after transplant, the apparently early recovery of alphabetaT-cell counts reportedly depended on just several hundred clones that had expanded rapidly and came from non-depleted graft cells. The high TCRbeta diversity at day 60 in some patients was ascribed to recipient T cells and intrathymic progenitors that had survived conditioning.

To prepare the library, PCR was applied. Instrument used: Illumina HiSeq 2500. TCR libraries were prepared with molecular barcoding, using unique molecular identifiers to normalize TCRbeta repertoire quantification. Starting from the raw public reads, TCRdb applied fastp trimming at Q25, assembled clones with MiXCR and retained in-frame beta chains. Rows are combined by CDR3 protein, so each entry shows the most common genes and DNA. The sample table lists some 290,000 distinct CDR3 sequences, 23% of them with a count of one. The ten largest account for 9.5% to 13% of the sample. As for this clonotype: The specificity of this receptor is unknown. Qualities for individual bases were not recorded, and no much larger clone is one base off.

Explained via the paper, the treatment or condition label denotes: allogeneic hematopoietic cell transplantation with graft depleted of TCRalphabeta T cells and CD19 B cells. The transplant recipients were children given TCRalphabeta/CD19-depleted allogeneic hematopoietic cell grafts. The sample was PBMCs, mostly from graft donor cells, taken 180 days after TCRalphabeta/CD19-depleted stem cell transplant. This sequence originates from a male patient between 5 and 17 years old who had a stem cell transplant for acute lymphoblastic leukemia, so the T cells may come from the graft donor.

The CDR3 protein sequence reads: CSAEDTEAFF. The nucleotide sequence is given as TGCAGTGCTGAAGATACTGAAGCTTTCTTT. The chain is encoded by TRBV20-1 joined to TRBJ1-1; the D segment cannot be called with confidence. The germline V gene (reference sequence) supplies CDR1 DFQATT and CDR2 SNEGSKA. Taken from cysteine to phenylalanine, the CDR3 has 10 residues. Only the CDR3 part of the read is kept: 30 bases, read in frame from the first base. V and J are truncated by 5 bases and 5 bases respectively, leaving an intervening sequence of 6 bases.